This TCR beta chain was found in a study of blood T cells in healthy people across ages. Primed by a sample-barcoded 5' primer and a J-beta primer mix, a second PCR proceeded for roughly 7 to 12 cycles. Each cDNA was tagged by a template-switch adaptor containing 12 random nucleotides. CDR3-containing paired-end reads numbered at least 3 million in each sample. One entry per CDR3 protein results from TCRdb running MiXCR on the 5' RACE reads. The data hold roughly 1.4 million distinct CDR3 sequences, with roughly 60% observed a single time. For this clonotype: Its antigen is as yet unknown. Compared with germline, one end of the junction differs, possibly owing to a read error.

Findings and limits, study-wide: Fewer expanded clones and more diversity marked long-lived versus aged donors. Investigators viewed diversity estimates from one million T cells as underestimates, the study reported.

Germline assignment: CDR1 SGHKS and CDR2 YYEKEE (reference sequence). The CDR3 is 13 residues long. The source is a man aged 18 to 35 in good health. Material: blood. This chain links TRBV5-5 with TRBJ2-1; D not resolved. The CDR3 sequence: CASSLEPFSEQFF. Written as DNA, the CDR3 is TGCGCCAGCAGCTTGGAGCCATTCAGTGAGCAGTTCTTC.